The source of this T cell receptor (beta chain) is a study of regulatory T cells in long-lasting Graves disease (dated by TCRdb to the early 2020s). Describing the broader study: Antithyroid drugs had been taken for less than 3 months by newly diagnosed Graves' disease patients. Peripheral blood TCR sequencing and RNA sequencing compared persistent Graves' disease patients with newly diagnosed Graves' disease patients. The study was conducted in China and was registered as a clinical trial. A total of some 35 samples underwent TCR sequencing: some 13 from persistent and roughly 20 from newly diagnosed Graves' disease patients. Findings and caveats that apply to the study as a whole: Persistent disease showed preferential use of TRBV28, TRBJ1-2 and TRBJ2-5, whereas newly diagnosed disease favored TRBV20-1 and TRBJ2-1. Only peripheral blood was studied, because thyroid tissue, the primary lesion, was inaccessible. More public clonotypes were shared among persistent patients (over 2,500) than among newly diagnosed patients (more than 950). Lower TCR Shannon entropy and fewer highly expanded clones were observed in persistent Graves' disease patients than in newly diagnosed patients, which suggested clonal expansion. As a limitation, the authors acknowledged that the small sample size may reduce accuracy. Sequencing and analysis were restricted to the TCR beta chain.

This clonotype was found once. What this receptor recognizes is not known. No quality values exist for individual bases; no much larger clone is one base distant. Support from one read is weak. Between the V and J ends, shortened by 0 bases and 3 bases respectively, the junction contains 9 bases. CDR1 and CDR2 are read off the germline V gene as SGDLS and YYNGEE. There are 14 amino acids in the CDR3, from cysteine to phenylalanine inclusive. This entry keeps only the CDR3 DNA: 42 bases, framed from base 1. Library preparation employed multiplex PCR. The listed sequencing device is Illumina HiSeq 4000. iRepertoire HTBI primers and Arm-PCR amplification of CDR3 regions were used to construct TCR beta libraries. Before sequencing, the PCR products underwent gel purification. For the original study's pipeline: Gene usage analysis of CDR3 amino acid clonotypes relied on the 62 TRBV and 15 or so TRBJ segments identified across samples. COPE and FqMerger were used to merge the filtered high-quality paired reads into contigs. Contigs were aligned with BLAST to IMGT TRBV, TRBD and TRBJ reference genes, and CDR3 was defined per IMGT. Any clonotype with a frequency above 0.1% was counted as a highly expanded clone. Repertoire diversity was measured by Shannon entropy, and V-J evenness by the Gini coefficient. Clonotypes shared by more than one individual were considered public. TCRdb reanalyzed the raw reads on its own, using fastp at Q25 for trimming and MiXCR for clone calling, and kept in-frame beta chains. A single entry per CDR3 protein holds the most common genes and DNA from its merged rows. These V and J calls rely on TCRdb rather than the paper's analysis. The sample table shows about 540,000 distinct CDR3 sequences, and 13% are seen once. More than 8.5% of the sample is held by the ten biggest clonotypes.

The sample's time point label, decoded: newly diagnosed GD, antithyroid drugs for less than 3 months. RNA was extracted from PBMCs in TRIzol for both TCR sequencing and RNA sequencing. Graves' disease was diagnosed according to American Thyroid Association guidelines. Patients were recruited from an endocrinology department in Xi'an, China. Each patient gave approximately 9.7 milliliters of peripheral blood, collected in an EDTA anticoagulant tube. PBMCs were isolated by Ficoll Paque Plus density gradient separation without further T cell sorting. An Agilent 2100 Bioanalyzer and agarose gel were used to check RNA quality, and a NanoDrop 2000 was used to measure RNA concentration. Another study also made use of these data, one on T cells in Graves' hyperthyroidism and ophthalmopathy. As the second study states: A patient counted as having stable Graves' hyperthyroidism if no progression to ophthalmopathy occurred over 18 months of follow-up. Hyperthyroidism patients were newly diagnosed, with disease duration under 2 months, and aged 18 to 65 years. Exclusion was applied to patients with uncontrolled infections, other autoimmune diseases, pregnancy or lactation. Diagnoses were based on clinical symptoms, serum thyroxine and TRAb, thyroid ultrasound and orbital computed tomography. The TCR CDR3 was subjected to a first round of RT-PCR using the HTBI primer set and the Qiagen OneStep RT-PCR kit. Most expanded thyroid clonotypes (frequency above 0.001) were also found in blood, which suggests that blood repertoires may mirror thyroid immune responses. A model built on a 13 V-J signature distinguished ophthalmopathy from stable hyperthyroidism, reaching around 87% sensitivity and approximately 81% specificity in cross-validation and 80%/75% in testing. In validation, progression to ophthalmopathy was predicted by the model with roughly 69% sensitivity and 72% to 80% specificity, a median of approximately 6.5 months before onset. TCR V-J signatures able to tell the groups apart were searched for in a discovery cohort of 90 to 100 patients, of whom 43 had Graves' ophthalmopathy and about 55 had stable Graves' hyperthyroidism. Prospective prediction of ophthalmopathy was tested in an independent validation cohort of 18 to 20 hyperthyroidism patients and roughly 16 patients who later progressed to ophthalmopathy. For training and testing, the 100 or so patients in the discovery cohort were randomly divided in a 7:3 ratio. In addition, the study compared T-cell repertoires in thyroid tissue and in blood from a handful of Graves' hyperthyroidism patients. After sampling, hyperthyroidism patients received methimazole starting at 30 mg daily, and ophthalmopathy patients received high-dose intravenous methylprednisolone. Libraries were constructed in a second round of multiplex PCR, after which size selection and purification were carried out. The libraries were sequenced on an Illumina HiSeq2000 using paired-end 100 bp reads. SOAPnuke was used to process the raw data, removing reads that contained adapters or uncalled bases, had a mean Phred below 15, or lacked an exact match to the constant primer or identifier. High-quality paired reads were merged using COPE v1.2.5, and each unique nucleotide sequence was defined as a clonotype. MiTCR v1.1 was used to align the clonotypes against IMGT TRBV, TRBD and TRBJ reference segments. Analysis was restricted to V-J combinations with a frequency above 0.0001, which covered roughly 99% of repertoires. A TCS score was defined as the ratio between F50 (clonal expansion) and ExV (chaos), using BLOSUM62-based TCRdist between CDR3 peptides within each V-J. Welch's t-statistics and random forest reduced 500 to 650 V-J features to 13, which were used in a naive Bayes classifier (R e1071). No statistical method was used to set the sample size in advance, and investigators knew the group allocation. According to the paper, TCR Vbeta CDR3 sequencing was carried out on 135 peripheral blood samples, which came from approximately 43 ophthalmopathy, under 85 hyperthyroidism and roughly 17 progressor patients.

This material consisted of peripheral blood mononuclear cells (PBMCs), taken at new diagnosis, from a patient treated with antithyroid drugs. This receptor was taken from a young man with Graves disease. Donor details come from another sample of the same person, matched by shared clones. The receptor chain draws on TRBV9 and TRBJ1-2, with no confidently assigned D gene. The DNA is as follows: TGTGCCAGCAGCGTAGGACGGGGTGACTATGGCTACACCTTC. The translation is CASSVGRGDYGYTF.